This TCR beta chain comes out of a study of radiotherapy plus CTLA-4 blockade in lung cancer. In the study overall: Objective response rate was 18%; disease control rate, around 31%. Study conclusions and caveats: Clones of tumor-derived TCRs expanded in blood after radiotherapy plus ipilimumab.

Points on this clone: Its antigen is as yet unknown.

Only in-frame clones appear in the TCRdb table, and some are missing; sequencing was by immunoSEQ multiplex PCR. The sample contains 60,000 to 70,000 clones, over 75% of which appear only once. It was focal radiation plus CTLA-4 blockade with ipilimumab that patients with chemo-refractory metastatic non-small-cell lung cancer received. The CDR3 has 16 amino acids. V shed 4 bases, J shed 0 bases, and the junction held 4 bases outside the gene matches. Germline-derived CDR1 and CDR2 are SGHRS and YFSETQ. The TCR was taken from a human donor with non-small cell lung cancer who had a partial response to radiotherapy plus ipilimumab. V usage is TRBV5-1 and J usage is TRBJ2-3; 11 bases map to TRBD1. Sequenced here: peripheral blood, sampled from a patient treated with radiotherapy plus ipilimumab. The CDR3 DNA sequence: TGCGCCAGCAGCGGACAGGGGGCCCTTAGCACAGATACGCAGTATTTT. It codes for CASSGQGALSTDTQYF.